This T cell receptor (beta chain) was profiled in a study of siplizumab effects on memory and regulatory T cells. Findings and caveats of the study: Naive T cells seemed more diverse than memory cells; they also seemed major alloresponse contributors. Just a small share of alloreactive clones was traced back to unstimulated subsets. The Treg-derived share of mappable alloreactive CD4+ clones averaged roughly 64% with siplizumab and 25% to 30% in controls. The authors did not confirm suppressive function in proliferating Tregs from siplizumab cultures.

V trimming: 6 bases; J trimming: 4 bases; junction bases outside the gene matches: 5. CDR3 size: 13 residues. Germline V gives CDR1 WSHSY, CDR2 SAAADI. Sequencing was performed with immunoSEQ multiplex PCR; in TCRdb, only in-frame clones are kept and a portion is missing. The sample consists of more than 85,000 clones, 85% to 95% of them appearing once. About this clone: The antigen is not known.

Input material: CD4+ T cells sorted from blood. The chain is built from TRBV10-2 and TRBJ1-2, with 7 bases lining up with TRBD1. The clonotype comes from a human donor in good health. CDR3 residues: CASSADRAYGYTF. The CDR3 nucleotides are TGCGCCAGCAGCGCCGACAGGGCCTATGGCTACACCTTC.